The present entry profiles one T cell receptor beta chain with its context. Germline V gene data show CDR1 as GTSNPN and CDR2 as SVGIG (reference sequence). The CDR3 covers 12 residues. Trimming removed 0 bases from V and 5 bases from J, with 8 bases in between. CD8 cells classed as naive were CD45RO-negative and positively selected for CCR7, excluding terminally differentiated effector memory CD45RA+ cells. These data come from a study of shared clonotypes between healthy human individuals. Data came from immunoSEQ multiplex PCR; TCRdb stores just in-frame clones and leaves some out. The data hold about 580,000 clones, with roughly 98% observed a single time.

The chain carries TRBV30 and TRBJ2-7; D remains ambiguous. The source material was naive CD8+ T cells sorted from blood. This sequence originates from a man aged 25 to 45 in good health. Here the CDR3 DNA reads TGTGCCTGGAGTGTATTGGGTAACGAGCAGTACTTC. As protein: CAWSVLGNEQYF. The entire variable domain, with the rest obtained from reference TRBV30 and TRBJ2-7, is as follows: SQTIHQWPATLVQPVGSPLSLECTVEGTSNPNLYWYRQAAGRGLQLLFYSVGIGQISSEVPQNLSASRPQDRQFILSSKKLLLSDSGFYLCAWSVLGNEQYFGPGTRLTVT.